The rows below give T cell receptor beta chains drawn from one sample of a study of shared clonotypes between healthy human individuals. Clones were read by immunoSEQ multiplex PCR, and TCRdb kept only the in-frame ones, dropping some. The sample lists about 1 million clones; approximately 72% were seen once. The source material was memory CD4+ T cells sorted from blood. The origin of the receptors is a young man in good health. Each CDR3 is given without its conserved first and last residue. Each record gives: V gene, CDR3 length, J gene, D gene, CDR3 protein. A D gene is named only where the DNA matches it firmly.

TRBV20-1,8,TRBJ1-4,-,SALNEKLF
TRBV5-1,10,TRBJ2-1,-,ASSLGGREQF
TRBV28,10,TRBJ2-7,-,ASSWRRNEQY
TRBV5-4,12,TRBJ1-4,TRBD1,ASSLEQGAEKLF
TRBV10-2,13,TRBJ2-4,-,ASSQPDLAKNIQY
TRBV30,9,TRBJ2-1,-,AWSANYEQF
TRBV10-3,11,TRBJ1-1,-,AIAGASQLEAF
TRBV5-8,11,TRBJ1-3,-,ASSLYSGNTIY
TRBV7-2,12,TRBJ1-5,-,ASSLGTGNQPQH
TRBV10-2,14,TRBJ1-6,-,ASSESSRGGNSPLH
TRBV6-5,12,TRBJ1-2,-,ASSYDGKNYGYT
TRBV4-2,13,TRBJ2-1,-,ASSQDLGPGNEQF
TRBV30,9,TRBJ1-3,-,AWSSGNTIY
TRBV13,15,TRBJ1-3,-,ASSRFPGFDSGNTIY
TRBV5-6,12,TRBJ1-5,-,ASSPVWGNQPQH
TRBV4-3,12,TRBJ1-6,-,ASSRQDQNSPLH
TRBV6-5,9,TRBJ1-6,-,ASRKNSPLH
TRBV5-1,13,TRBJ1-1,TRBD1,ASSLEEGASEKAF
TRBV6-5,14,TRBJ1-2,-,ASSYSTGVGGYGYT
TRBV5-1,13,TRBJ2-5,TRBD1,ASSLGTGGIETQY
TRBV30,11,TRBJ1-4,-,AWRSGSYEKLF
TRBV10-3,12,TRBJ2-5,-,AISSGTEQETQY
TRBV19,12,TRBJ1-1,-,ASTQQGGGDRAF
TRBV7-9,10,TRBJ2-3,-,ASSGSTDTQY
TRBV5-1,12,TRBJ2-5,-,ASHQGTAQETQY
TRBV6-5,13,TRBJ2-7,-,ASRGAGGKSREQY
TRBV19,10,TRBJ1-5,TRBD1,AILGDRSPQH
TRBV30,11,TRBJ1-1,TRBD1,AWSGPTGHEAF
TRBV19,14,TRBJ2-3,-,ASSFSTGYSTDTQY
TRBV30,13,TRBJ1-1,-,AWRYGGWSNTEAF
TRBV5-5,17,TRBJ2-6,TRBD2,ASSLGLAGRFSGANVLT